This entry lists 18 T cell receptor beta chains sequenced from one sample in a study of post-analysis software for immune sequencing data. The antigens these receptors bind are not known. Each TCR beta cDNA library carried unique molecular identifiers. TCRdb fed the PCR reads into MiXCR, producing one record per CDR3 protein. The sample includes 750,000 to 950,000 distinct CDR3 sequences, approximately 53% seen only once; the top ten take approximately 4.5%. Study conclusions and caveats: Relative to controls, patients had 4 or 5 TRBV segments at higher frequency, with TRBV5-6, TRBV5-1 and TRBV20-1 among these.

Material for sequencing was blood. All receptors come from a girl aged 5-17 years with multiple sclerosis.

The V and J genes are TRBV25-1 and TRBJ2-1, with a tentative D call TRBD2 (5 bases). Germline CDR1 reads MGHDK; CDR2 reads SYGVNS. The CDR3 totals 13 residues. V was pared by 2 bases and J by 3 bases, with 5 bases between. This CDR3 reads CASSESGYNEQFF. The CDR3 DNA follows: TGTGCCAGCAGTGAAAGCGGCTACAATGAGCAGTTCTTC. The full variable domain, with the rest looked up from reference TRBV25-1 and TRBJ2-1, is EADIYQTPRYLVIGTGKKITLECSQTMGHDKMYWYQQDPGMELHLIHYSYGVNSTEKGDLSSESTVSRIRTEHFPLTLESARPSHTSQYLCASSESGYNEQFFGPGTRLTVL.

This clonotype has only a few counts. This chain joins TRBV20-1 and TRBJ2-7, with D perhaps given as TRBD1 or TRBD2 (5 bases each). TRBJ2-5 explains the end of the DNA better; the J call may be wrong. From germline, CDR1 is DFQATT and CDR2 SNEGSKA (reference sequence). The CDR3 runs 15 residues. The DNA of the CDR3 is TGCAGTGGGACCGGGATGACCGGGACCTTTGAGACCCAGTACTTC. It is translated as CSGTGMTGTFETQYF.

The DNA for the CDR3 is TGTGCCAGCAGCTTGGGTGGGATCGGGTCTCGAGAGACCCAGTACTTC. This translates into CASSLGGIGSRETQYF. The chain carries TRBV5-6 and TRBJ2-5; unclear D gene. V dropped 0 bases and J dropped 4 bases, with 16 bases sitting between them. CDR3 length equals 16 residues. Germline V lookup: CDR1 SGHDT, CDR2 YYEEEE.

This chain joins TRBV29-1 and TRBJ2-3, with D hard to call. The germline V and J ends were trimmed by 7 bases and 2 bases, with 10 bases remaining between them. CDR1 and CDR2 from the germline V gene are SQVTM and ANQGSEA. The CDR3 length is 12 residues. CDR3 sequence reads: CSAAPPTDTQYF. The CDR3 DNA reads TGCAGCGCCGCCCCCCCCACAGATACGCAGTATTTT.

This chain joins TRBV5-1 and TRBJ2-3; 10 nucleotides line up with TRBD2. The length of the CDR3 is 14 residues. J gave up 4 bases and V 6 bases, and 5 bases lay outside the gene matches. Germline CDR1 SGHRS, CDR2 YFSETQ. The CDR3 loop is CASNPSGGPDTQYF. The CDR3 bases are TGCGCCAGCAACCCTAGCGGGGGTCCAGATACGCAGTATTTT.

The V call is TRBV7-2, the J call TRBJ2-5; D is tentatively TRBD1 or TRBD2 (6 bases each). The CDR3 runs 15 residues. Germline CDR1 and CDR2: SGHTA and FQGNSA. V was shortened by 8 bases and J by 5 bases, with 21 bases between the two germline ends. The CDR3 reads CASLPFGGQRETQYF. The DNA of the CDR3 is TGTGCCAGCCTTCCATTCGGGGGACAACGGGAGACCCAGTACTTC.

This clonotype has a count of ten or more. The chain combines TRBV29-1 with TRBJ2-5, with 8 bases lining up with TRBD1. The CDR3 has 13 amino acids. V was clipped by 6 bases and J by 2 bases; unmatched bases: 5. CDR1 and CDR2 from the germline V gene are SQVTM and ANQGSEA. CDR3 bases: TGCAGCGTCCACCGGGACAGGCAAGAGACCCAGTACTTC. Its protein product is CSVHRDRQETQYF. Combining the CDR3 with reference TRBV29-1 and TRBJ2-5 gives the whole variable domain SAVISQKPSRDICQRGTSLTIQCQVDSQVTMMFWYRQQPGQSLTLIATANQGSEATYESGFVIDKFPISRPNLTFSTLTVSNMSPEDSSIYLCSVHRDRQETQYFGPGTRLLVL.

The rearrangement uses TRBV7-2 and TRBJ1-2; TRBD1 matches 8 bases. Germline values: CDR1 SGHTA, CDR2 FQGNSA. The CDR3 totals 15 residues. Losses at the gene ends were 5 bases for V and 2 bases for J; bases not matched to a gene: 7. DNA of the CDR3: TGTGCCAGCAGCGCCACGACAGGGGTCAACTATGGCTACACCTTC. This encodes CASSATTGVNYGYTF.

This clonotype came up a few times. The gene calls are TRBV7-9 and TRBJ2-1, with 7 nucleotides matching TRBD2. J was trimmed by 6 bases and V by 8 bases; bases with no gene match: 10. CDR1 is SEHNR and CDR2 is FQNEAQ in the germline V gene (reference sequence). The CDR3 is 14 amino acids. CDR3 sequence (DNA): TGTGCCAGCGAGCGGACTAGTCAACTCAATGAGCAGTTCTTC. Translation gives CASERTSQLNEQFF.

Notes on this clonotype: A read error is possible here, since a much larger clone lies one base away. This chain connects TRBV12-5 to TRBJ1-5; possible D gene TRBD1, 5 bases. CDR1 LGHNT and CDR2 FRNRAP come from the germline V gene. This CDR3 spans 18 amino acids. DNA of the CDR3: TGTACTAGTGGTTCCTTTAGGGGTTACTCCTCGGGCAATCAGCCCCAGCATTTT. Amino acid sequence: CTSGSFRGYSSGNQPQHF.

This chain joins TRBV14 and TRBJ1-2, with TRBD1 matching over 10 bases. Per the germline V gene, CDR1 is SGHDN and CDR2 is FVKESK. V was clipped by 3 bases and J by 8 bases; unmatched bases: 6. The CDR3 loop spans 14 amino acids. The DNA for the CDR3 is TGTGCCAGCAGCCATTCCGGGACAGGGGTCGGCTACACCTTC. This encodes CASSHSGTGVGYTF.

The chain couples TRBV5-1 to TRBJ2-1; D possibly corresponds to TRBD2 (5 bases). This CDR3 spans 16 amino acids. V dropped 0 bases and J dropped 8 bases, with 18 bases sitting between them. Germline loops: CDR1 SGHRS, CDR2 YFSETQ. The CDR3 region is CASSLGLARFRDEQFF. The CDR3 region has the DNA TGCGCCAGCAGCTTGGGGCTAGCCCGATTTCGAGATGAGCAGTTCTTC.

This clonotype was observed a few times. V gene TRBV12-3 or TRBV12-4 combines with J gene TRBJ2-1; D may be TRBD1 (6 bases). The CDR3 is 14 residues long. V lost 5 bases and J lost 9, with 17 bases in between. DNA for the CDR3: TGTGCCAGCAGTCCCCAACAGGGACCATTTGAGCAGTTCTTC. Amino acids: CASSPQQGPFEQFF.

This clonotype has just a few counts. The V and J genes are TRBV2 and TRBJ2-7; no clear D. CDR3 size: 13 residues. Trimming pared 7 bases from V and 6 bases from J, leaving 16 bases between. Germline-derived CDR1 and CDR2 are SNHLY and FYNNEI. This CDR3 reads CASTPWEGSEQYF. The CDR3 DNA reads TGTGCCAGCACCCCGTGGGAAGGAAGCGAGCAGTACTTC.

CDR3 coding DNA: TGTGCCAGCAGTGGCGAGGTGAACGAGCAGTACTTC. The encoded protein is CASSGEVNEQYF. The V gene is TRBV2, the J gene TRBJ2-7; D is unclear. Germline V lookup: CDR1 SNHLY, CDR2 FYNNEI. CDR3 length: 12 residues. The V and J ends lost 4 bases and 5 bases respectively, with 9 bases between them.

The chain recombines TRBV6-1 with TRBJ2-1; D is possibly TRBD1 (6 bases). Germline loops: CDR1 MNHNS, CDR2 SASEGT. The CDR3 is 17 residues long. Trimming stripped 1 base from V and 0 bases from J, with 13 bases between. CDR3: CASSEVGASTSYNEQFF. CDR3 DNA: TGTGCCAGCAGTGAAGTGGGGGCCTCGACCTCCTACAATGAGCAGTTCTTC.

A note on this clonotype: The conserved phenylalanine or tryptophan normally closing the CDR3 is absent here, so this likely arose from a read error. This chain joins TRBV7-9 and TRBJ2-1; weak D call: TRBD2 (5 bases). Germline CDR1 reads SEHNR; CDR2 reads FQNEAQ (reference sequence). The CDR3 loop spans 17 amino acids. DNA of the CDR3: TGCGCCAGCAGCTTAGCCCTAAGTTCCGGGGTTGGACATGAGCAGTTCCTC. Translation gives CASSLALSSGVGHEQFL.

This clonotype has more than one count but fewer than ten. The chain uses TRBV7-9 and TRBJ2-7; possibly TRBD2 for D (5 bases). The germline gives CDR1 SEHNR, CDR2 FQNEAQ (reference sequence). The CDR3 totals 12 residues. Trimming stripped 3 bases from V and 5 bases from J, with 8 bases between. The CDR3 spells CASSFLAHEQYF. The CDR3 DNA follows: TGTGCCAGCAGCTTCCTAGCCCACGAGCAGTACTTC.